The entry that follows covers one T cell receptor (beta chain) sequence. This CDR3 contains 15 residues. The germline gives CDR1 SGHTA, CDR2 FQGNSA. V lost 1 base, J lost 6 bases, and 7 bases stayed unmatched. The data belong to a study of T cell responses to AZD1222 COVID-19 vaccine. The method was immunoSEQ multiplex PCR; TCRdb's version includes in-frame clones alone and lacks a portion of them. The sample yields 75,000 to 100,000 clones, 89% seen once. Sequenced here: peripheral blood, sampled on day 0 of AZD1222 vaccination. The chain carries TRBV7-2 and TRBJ2-7, with 9 bases lining up with TRBD2. The TCR sequence derives from an adult in good health. The CDR3 here is CASSLEAGGVGEQYF. The CDR3 DNA is TGTGCCAGCAGCTTAGAGGCGGGGGGGGTAGGCGAGCAGTACTTC.